One sample yielded the 17 T cell receptor beta chains listed below, sequenced in a study of blood T cell repertoires in COVID-19. Sequencing was performed with immunoSEQ multiplex PCR; in TCRdb, only in-frame clones are kept and a portion is missing. The top ten clones hold 4% to 5.5% of a sample with roughly 300,000 clones, 70% to 90% of them seen once. Sequencing was done on a sample of PBMCs or T cells enriched from blood (not recorded which). Source of these receptors: a woman aged 40-49 years with acute COVID-19.

The V gene is TRBV7-2, the J gene TRBJ2-1, with 12 nucleotides matching TRBD2. Trimming cost V 1 base and J 9 bases; bases outside gene matches: 1. This CDR3 has 14 amino acids. Germline V gene sequence: CDR1 SGHTA, CDR2 FQGNSA. The CDR3 bases are TGTGCCAGCAGCTTAGGGACTAGCGGGACTGAGCAGTTCTTC. It encodes CASSLGTSGTEQFF. Together with reference TRBV7-2 and TRBJ2-1, the CDR3 gives the full variable domain: GAGVSQSPSNKVTEKGKDVELRCDPISGHTALYWYRQSLGQGLEFLIYFQGNSAPDKSGLPSDRFSAERTGGSVSTLTIQRTQQEDSAVYLCASSLGTSGTEQFFGPGTRLTVL.

This clone occurred once. The V call is TRBV3-1 (or the pseudogene TRBV3-2), the J call TRBJ1-2, with D tentatively TRBD1 (5 bases). The CDR3 has 14 residues. V was pared by 3 bases and J by 8 bases, with 16 bases between. Per the germline V gene, CDR1 is LGHDT and CDR2 is YNNKEL (reference sequence). The CDR3 reads CASSHGGRDRGYTF. The DNA for the CDR3 is TGTGCCAGCAGCCACGGGGGTAGGGATCGGGGCTACACCTTC.

V is TRBV3-1 (or the pseudogene TRBV3-2) and J is TRBJ2-3; 10 bases are shared with TRBD2. This CDR3 comprises 20 residues. The J segment lost 3 bases and the V segment lost 0 bases, leaving 15 bases of the junction unmatched. Germline CDR1 LGHDT, CDR2 YNNKEL (reference sequence). CDR3 amino acids: CASSQEAKPSSGGATDTQYF. In DNA form, the CDR3 reads TGTGCCAGCAGCCAAGAAGCCAAGCCCAGCAGCGGGGGGGCAACAGATACGCAGTATTTT.

The gene calls are TRBV7-2 and TRBJ1-2; TRBD1 aligns across 7 bases. The CDR3 sequence is 16 residues long. CDR1 is SGHTA, CDR2 FQGNSA, per germline. The V segment lost 1 base and the J segment 2 bases; nucleotides outside the gene matches: 7. The CDR3 here is CASSLGPTGANYGYTF. DNA for the CDR3: TGTGCCAGCAGCTTAGGGCCTACAGGGGCGAACTATGGCTACACCTTC.

This chain joins TRBV28 and TRBJ1-2; D remains unclear. The germline gives CDR1 MDHEN, CDR2 SYDVKM. The CDR3 has 14 residues. The V gene lost 5 bases and the J gene lost 0 bases, with 10 bases spanning the gap. Written as DNA, the CDR3 is TGTGCCAGCAGTGCTACAGCAGCTAACTATGGCTACACCTTC. It yields the protein CASSATAANYGYTF.

The chain employs TRBV14 and TRBJ1-1; perhaps TRBD1 as D (6 bases). This CDR3 has 18 amino acids. V lost 2 bases and J 1 base, leaving 20 bases between the germline ends. CDR1 is SGHDN and CDR2 is FVKESK in the germline V gene. This CDR3 reads CASSQTGHGVGENTEAFF. The DNA of the CDR3 is TGTGCCAGCAGCCAAACAGGGCACGGCGTTGGTGAGAACACTGAAGCTTTCTTT.

This clone was observed a single time. The genes are TRBV29-1 and TRBJ2-1, with D perhaps matching TRBD1 (5 bases). Germline V CDR1 and CDR2: SQVTM, ANQGSEA. The CDR3 is 13 residues long. Trimming took 2 bases from V and 8 from J, leaving 13 bases between them. The CDR3 DNA follows: TGCAGCGTTGAAACCAGGGCCTTCTATGAGCAGTTCTTC. Protein product: CSVETRAFYEQFF.

CDR3: CASSDDGVGEQFF. In DNA, the CDR3 is TGTGCCAGCAGTGACGACGGGGTGGGTGAGCAGTTCTTC. This chain uses TRBV6-4 with TRBJ2-1; D might be TRBD2 (5 bases). Trimming removed 2 bases from V and 9 bases from J, with 11 bases in between. This CDR3 region has 13 residues. CDR1 is MRHNA, CDR2 SNTAGT, per germline.

The chain recombines TRBV27 with TRBJ2-1, with TRBD1 matching 9 bases. The CDR3 totals 14 residues. Trimming cost V 3 bases and J 7 bases; bases outside gene matches: 4. Germline-derived CDR1 and CDR2 are MNHEY and SMNVEV (reference sequence). DNA of the CDR3: TGTGCCAGCAGTTTGGGACAGGGTCGAAATGAGCAGTTCTTC. The encoded protein is CASSLGQGRNEQFF.

There are a few counts of this clone. This chain links TRBV7-3 with TRBJ2-1, with D possibly being TRBD2 (6 bases). The CDR3 has 15 residues. V gave up 5 bases and J gave up 6 bases, with 17 bases separating them. Germline CDR1 and CDR2: SGHTA and FQGTGA. Here the CDR3 reads CASSTAGLPGNEQFF. Here the CDR3 DNA reads TGTGCCAGCAGCACCGCGGGACTGCCGGGCAATGAGCAGTTCTTC.

This chain links TRBV5-6 with TRBJ1-1, with a possible D match to TRBD1 (6 bases). CDR1 is SGHDT, CDR2 YYEEEE, per germline. Trimming cost V 2 bases and J 0 bases, with 14 bases left between them. The CDR3 runs 16 residues. CDR3 DNA sequence: TGTGCCAGCAGCTTTGGGTTGGACAGACTGAACACTGAAGCTTTCTTT. Encoded protein: CASSFGLDRLNTEAFF.

The chain links TRBV5-8 to TRBJ1-5; D call uncertain. CDR3 size: 12 residues. CDR1 and CDR2 (germline): SGHTS, YDEGEE. CDR3 loop: CVSRRFGQPQHF. In DNA form, the CDR3 reads TGTGTTTCCAGGAGGTTCGGCCAGCCCCAGCATTTT.

With respect to this clone: This sample includes further DNA sequences coding for the same CDR3. The chain has TRBV5-1 and TRBJ1-2, with TRBD1 matching 8 bases. The CDR3 extends over 13 amino acids. J was trimmed by 8 bases and V by 0 bases; bases with no gene match: 3. Germline V gene lookup returns CDR1 SGHRS and CDR2 YFSETQ. CDR3 region: CASSLAQGGGYTF. The CDR3, as DNA: TGCGCCAGCAGCTTGGCACAGGGGGGCGGCTACACCTTC.

The chain recombines TRBV6-2 or TRBV6-3 with TRBJ1-5, with D hard to call. In germline, CDR1 is MNHEY, CDR2 SVGEGT. Trimming took off 5 bases at V and 2 bases at J, with 16 bases between the two ends. This CDR3 comprises 16 residues. The CDR3 DNA is TGTGCCAGCAGTCCCAAACGCGGGGATGGCAATCAGCCCCAGCATTTT. Translating gives CASSPKRGDGNQPQHF.

This sequence joins TRBV11-3 and TRBJ1-1; no firm D call. The CDR3 runs 16 residues. Trimming left V 4 bases short and J 1 base short, with 16 bases between. Germline CDR1 and CDR2: SGHNT and YENEEA. In DNA, the CDR3 is TGTGCCAGCAGCTCCGGTGGAGGCCGCTCGAACACTGAAGCTTTCTTT. Residues: CASSSGGGRSNTEAFF. The whole variable domain, filled in from reference TRBV11-3 and TRBJ1-1, reads EAGVVQSPRYKIIEKKQPVAFWCNPISGHNTLYWYLQNLGQGPELLIRYENEEAVDDSQLPKDRFSAERLKGVDSTLKIQPAELGDSAVYLCASSSGGGRSNTEAFFGQGTRLTVV.

CDR3 protein: CASSSRGRETQYF. Written as DNA, the CDR3 is TGTGCCAGCAGCTCCAGGGGGAGGGAGACCCAGTACTTC. The chain couples TRBV7-2 to TRBJ2-5; D is possibly TRBD1 (7 bases). V lost 4 bases, J lost 5 bases, and 11 bases lay in between. Germline-derived CDR1 and CDR2 are SGHTA and FQGNSA. The CDR3 runs to 13 residues. Full variable domain (outside the CDR3, taken from reference TRBV7-2 and TRBJ2-5): GAGVSQSPSNKVTEKGKDVELRCDPISGHTALYWYRQSLGQGLEFLIYFQGNSAPDKSGLPSDRFSAERTGGSVSTLTIQRTQQEDSAVYLCASSSRGRETQYFGPGTRLLVL.

The chain recombines TRBV7-8 with TRBJ1-2; the D is unclear. Trimming took 5 bases from V and 4 from J, leaving 17 bases between them. The CDR3 length is 15 residues. The germline V gene encodes CDR1 SGHVS and CDR2 FQNEAQ. The CDR3 reads CASSRLPGEGYGYTF. As DNA, the CDR3 is TGTGCCAGCAGCCGACTGCCGGGCGAGGGCTATGGCTACACCTTC. The full variable domain, completed using reference TRBV7-8 and TRBJ1-2, is GAGVSQSPRYKVAKRGQDVALRCDPISGHVSLFWYQQALGQGPEFLTYFQNEAQLDKSGLPSDRFFAERPEGSVSTLKIQRTQQEDSAVYLCASSRLPGEGYGYTFGSGTRLTVV.